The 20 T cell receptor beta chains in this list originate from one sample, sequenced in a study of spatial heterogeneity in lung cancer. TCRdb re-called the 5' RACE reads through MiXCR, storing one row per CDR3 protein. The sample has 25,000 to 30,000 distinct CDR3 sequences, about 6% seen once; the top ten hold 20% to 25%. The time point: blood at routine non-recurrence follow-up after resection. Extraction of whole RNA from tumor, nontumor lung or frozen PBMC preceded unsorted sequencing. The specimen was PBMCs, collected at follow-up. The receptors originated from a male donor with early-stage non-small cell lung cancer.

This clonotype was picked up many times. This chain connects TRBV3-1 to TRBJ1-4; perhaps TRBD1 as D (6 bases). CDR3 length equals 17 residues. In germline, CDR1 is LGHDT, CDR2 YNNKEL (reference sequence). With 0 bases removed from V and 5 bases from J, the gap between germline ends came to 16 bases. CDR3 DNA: TGTGCCAGCAGCCAAGATGGGGTCGGGGGCCTAAATGAAAAACTGTTTTTT. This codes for CASSQDGVGGLNEKLFF.

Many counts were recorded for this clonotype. CDR3 region: CASSQSGLAGNTQYF. The CDR3, as DNA: TGCGCCAGCAGCCAGAGCGGACTAGCGGGAAATACGCAGTATTTT. V and J are TRBV4-3 and TRBJ2-3; 12 bases fit TRBD2. CDR3 size: 15 residues. Germline CDR1 is LGHNA and CDR2 is YSLEER. J was trimmed by 7 bases and V by 3 bases; bases with no gene match: 5.

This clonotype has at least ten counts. This CDR3 reads CASSLGSRNEQFF. The DNA of the CDR3 is TGTGCCAGCAGCTTGGGGTCTAGGAATGAGCAGTTCTTC. The chain links TRBV7-2 to TRBJ2-1; D gene unclear. Trimming removed 3 bases from V and 7 bases from J, with 10 bases in between. Germline V gives CDR1 SGHTA, CDR2 FQGNSA. This CDR3 is 13 amino acids long.

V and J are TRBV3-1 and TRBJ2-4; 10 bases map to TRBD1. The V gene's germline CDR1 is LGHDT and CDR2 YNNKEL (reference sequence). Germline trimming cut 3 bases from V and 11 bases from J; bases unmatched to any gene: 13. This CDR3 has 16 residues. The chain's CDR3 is CASSQGTGAGWSVQYF. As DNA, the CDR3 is TGTGCCAGCAGCCAGGGGACAGGGGCCGGATGGTCGGTTCAGTACTTC.

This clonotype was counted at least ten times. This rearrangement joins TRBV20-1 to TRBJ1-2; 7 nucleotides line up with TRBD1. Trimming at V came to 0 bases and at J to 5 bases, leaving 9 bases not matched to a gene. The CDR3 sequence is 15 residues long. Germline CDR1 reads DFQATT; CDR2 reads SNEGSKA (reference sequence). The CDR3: CSARDRRDSAYGYTF. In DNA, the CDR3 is TGCAGTGCTAGAGATAGGCGGGACAGTGCTTATGGCTACACCTTC.

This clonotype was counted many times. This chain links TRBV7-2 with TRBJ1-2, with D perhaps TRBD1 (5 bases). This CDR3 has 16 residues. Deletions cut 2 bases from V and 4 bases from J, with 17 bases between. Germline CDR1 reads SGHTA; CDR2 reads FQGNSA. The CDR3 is CASSLTDSGGPYGYTF. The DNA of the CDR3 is TGTGCCAGCAGCTTAACCGACAGCGGGGGTCCCTATGGCTACACCTTC.

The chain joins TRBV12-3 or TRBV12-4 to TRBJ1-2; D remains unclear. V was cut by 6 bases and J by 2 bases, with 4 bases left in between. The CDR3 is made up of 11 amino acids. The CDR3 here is CASSPNYGYTF. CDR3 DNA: TGTGCCAGCAGCCCGAACTATGGCTACACCTTC.

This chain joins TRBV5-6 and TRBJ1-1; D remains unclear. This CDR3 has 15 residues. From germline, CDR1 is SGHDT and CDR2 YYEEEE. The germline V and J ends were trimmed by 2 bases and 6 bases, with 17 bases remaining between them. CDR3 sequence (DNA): TGTGCCAGCAGCTTTCGGACTCTCCTCCCCGCTGAAGCTTTCTTT. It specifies CASSFRTLLPAEAFF.

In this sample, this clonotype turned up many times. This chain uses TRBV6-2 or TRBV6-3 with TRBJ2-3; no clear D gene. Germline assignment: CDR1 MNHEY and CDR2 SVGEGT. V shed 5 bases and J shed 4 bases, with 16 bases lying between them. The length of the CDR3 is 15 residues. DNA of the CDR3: TGTGCCAGCAGTGGGCCTCCATGGATCCCAGATACGCAGTATTTT. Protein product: CASSGPPWIPDTQYF.

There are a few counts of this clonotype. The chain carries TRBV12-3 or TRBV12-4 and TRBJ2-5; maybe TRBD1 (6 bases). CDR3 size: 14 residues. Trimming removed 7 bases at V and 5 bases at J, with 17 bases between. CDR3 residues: CASKQGLERETQYF. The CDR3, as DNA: TGTGCCAGCAAACAGGGTCTCGAGAGGGAGACCCAGTACTTC.

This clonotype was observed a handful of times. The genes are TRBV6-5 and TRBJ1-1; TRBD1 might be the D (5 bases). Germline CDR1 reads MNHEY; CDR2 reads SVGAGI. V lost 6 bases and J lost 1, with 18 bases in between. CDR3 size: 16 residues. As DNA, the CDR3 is TGTGCCAGCAGCTCCGGGGCAGCGGGGCAGAACACTGAAGCTTTCTTT. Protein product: CASSSGAAGQNTEAFF.

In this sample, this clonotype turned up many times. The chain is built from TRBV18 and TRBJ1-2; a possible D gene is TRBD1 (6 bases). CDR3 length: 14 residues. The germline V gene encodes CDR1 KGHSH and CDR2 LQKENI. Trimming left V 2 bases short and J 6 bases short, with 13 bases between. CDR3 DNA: TGTGCCAGCTCACCAAACAGGGCATTGGATGGCTACACCTTC. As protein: CASSPNRALDGYTF. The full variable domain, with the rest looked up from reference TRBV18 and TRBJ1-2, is NAGVMQNPRHLVRRRGQEARLRCSPMKGHSHVYWYRQLPEEGLKFMVYLQKENIIDESGMPKERFSAEFPKEGPSILRIQQVVRGDSAAYFCASSPNRALDGYTFGSGTRLTVV.

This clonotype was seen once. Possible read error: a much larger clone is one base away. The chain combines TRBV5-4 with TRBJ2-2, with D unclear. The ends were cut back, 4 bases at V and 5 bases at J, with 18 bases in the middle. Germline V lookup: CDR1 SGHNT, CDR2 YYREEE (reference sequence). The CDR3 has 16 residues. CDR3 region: CASSAPDWAETGELFF. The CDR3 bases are TGTGCCAGCAGCGCTCCAGACTGGGCGGAGACCGGGGAGCTGTTTTTT.

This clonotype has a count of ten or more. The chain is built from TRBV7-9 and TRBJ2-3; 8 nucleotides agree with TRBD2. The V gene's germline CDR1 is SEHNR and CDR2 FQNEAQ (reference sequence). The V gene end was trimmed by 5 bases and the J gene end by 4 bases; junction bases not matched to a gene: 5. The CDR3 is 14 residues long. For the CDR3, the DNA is TGTGCCAGCAGCCCGGGAGCGGGGGCAGATACGCAGTATTTT. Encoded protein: CASSPGAGADTQYF.

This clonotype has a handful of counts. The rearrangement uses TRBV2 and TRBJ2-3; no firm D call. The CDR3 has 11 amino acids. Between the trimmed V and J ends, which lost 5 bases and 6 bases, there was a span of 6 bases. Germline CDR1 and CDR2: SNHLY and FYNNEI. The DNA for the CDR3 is TGTGCCAGCAGTACAAAGGATACGCAGTATTTT. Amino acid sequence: CASSTKDTQYF. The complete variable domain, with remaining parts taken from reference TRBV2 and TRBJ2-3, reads EPEVTQTPSHQVTQMGQEVILRCVPISNHLYFYWYRQILGQKVEFLVSFYNNEISEKSEIFDDQFSVERPDGSNFTLKIRSTKLEDSAMYFCASSTKDTQYFGPGTRLTVL.

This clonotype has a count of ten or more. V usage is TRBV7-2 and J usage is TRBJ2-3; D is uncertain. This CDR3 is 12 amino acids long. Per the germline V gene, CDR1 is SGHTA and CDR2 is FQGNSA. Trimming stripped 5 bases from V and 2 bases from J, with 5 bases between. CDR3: CASSQTTDTQYF. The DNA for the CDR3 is TGTGCCAGCAGCCAAACCACAGATACGCAGTATTTT.

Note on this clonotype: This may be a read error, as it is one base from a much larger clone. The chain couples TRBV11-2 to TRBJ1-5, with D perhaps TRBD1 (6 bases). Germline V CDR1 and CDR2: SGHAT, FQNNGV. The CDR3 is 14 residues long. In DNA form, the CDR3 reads TGTGCCTGCAGCTCAAGCACACAGGGACAGCCCCAGCATTTT. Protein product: CACSSSTQGQPQHF. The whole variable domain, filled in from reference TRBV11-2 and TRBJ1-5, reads EAGVAQSPRYKIIEKRQSVAFWCNPISGHATLYWYQQILGQGPKLLIQFQNNGVVDDSQLPKDRFSAERLKGVDSTLKIQPAKLEDSAVYLCACSSSTQGQPQHFGDGTRLSIL.

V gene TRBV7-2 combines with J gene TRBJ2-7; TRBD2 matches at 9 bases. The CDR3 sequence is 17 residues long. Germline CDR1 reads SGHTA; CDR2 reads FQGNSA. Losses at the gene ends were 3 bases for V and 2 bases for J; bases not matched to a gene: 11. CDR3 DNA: TGTGCCAGCAGCTTGGGCCCCCAGGGCGGGGGGGCCTACGAGCAGTACTTC. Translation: CASSLGPQGGGAYEQYF.

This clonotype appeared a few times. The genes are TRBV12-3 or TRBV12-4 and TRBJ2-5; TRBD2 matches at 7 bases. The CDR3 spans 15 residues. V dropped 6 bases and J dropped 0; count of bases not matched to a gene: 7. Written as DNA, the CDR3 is TGTGCCAGCAGCTATAGGCGGGGGTACCAAGAGACCCAGTACTTC. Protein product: CASSYRRGYQETQYF.

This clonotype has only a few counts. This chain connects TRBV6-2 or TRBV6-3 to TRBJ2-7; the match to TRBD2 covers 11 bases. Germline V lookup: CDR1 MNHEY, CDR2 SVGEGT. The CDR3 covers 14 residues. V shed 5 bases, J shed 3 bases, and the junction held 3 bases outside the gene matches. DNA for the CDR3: TGTGCCAGCAGTACGGGGACTAGCGGCTACGAGCAGTACGTC. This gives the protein CASSTGTSGYEQYV.